This T cell receptor (beta chain) was observed in a study of CD8+CD57+ T cells in acquired aplastic anemia. In the study overall: The study obtained an average of around 3.4 ug of DNA from sorted CD4+ and CD8+ cells.

Findings and limits, study-wide: The CD8+ Simpson's diversity of patients and controls was not significantly different.

Genomic DNA acted as the template from which TCR beta VDJ combination and CDR3 sequence profiling were carried out. In TCRdb, the reads were re-called with MiXCR into one record per CDR3 protein. This table holds about 190,000 distinct CDR3 sequences, approximately 50% found once. The CDR3 extends over 13 amino acids. Deletions cut 6 bases from V and 2 bases from J, with 10 bases between. Germline CDR1 is SNHLY and CDR2 is FYNNEI. Concerning this clonotype itself: Its antigen remains unidentified.

This TCR came from a human donor in good health, serving as a control. What was sequenced was sorted CD4+, CD8+, or CD8+CD57+ T cells (not recorded which) from PBMCs. The rearrangement uses TRBV2 and TRBJ1-1; D uncertain. The CDR3 coding sequence is TGTGCCAGCAGGTCGGACTACAACACTGAAGCTTTCTTT. Translating gives CASRSDYNTEAFF.